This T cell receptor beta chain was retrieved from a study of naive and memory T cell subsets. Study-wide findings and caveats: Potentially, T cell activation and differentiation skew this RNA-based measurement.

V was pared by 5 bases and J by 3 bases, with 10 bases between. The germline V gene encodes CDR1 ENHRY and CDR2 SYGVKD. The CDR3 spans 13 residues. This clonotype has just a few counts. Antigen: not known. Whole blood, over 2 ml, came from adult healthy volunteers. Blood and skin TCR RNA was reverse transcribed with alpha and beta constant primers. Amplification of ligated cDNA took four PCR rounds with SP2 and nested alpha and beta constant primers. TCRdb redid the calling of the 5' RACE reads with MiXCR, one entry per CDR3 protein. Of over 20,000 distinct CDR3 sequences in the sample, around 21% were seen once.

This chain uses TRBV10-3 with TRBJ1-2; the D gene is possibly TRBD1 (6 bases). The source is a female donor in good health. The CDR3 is CAISRDKDYGYTF. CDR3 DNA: TGTGCCATCAGTCGGGACAAGGACTATGGCTACACCTTC.